This entry describes one TCR beta chain. J was trimmed by 0 bases and V by 4 bases; bases with no gene match: 5. Germline V gene sequence: CDR1 DFQATT, CDR2 SNEGSKA (reference sequence). The CDR3 has 16 amino acids. The data originate from a study of identical twins. MiXCR, run by TCRdb on the 5' RACE reads, gives a single entry per CDR3 protein. This repertoire shows a few hundred thousand distinct CDR3 sequences, less than 25% found once; its top ten account for around 3%. These data also formed part of another study, on T cells expressing NK-cell markers. From that report: Seropositivity for HCMV was found in most of the eight sequenced donors, with one seronegative.

The sample comprised CD4+ T cells sorted from blood. The chain carries TRBV20-1 and TRBJ2-7; 14 bases line up with TRBD2. This clonotype was sampled from a woman younger than 30 in good health. The CDR3 DNA is TGCAGTGCTAAGGGAGGGACTAGCGGGAGCTCCTACGAGCAGTACTTC. Amino acid sequence: CSAKGGTSGSSYEQYF.